Shown below are 30 T cell receptor beta chains from a single sample sequenced in a study of cytomegalovirus exposure and HLA in healthy donors. Clones were read by immunoSEQ multiplex PCR, and TCRdb kept only the in-frame ones, dropping some. Of under 200,000 clones in the sample, about 89% were seen once. Sequencing input: PBMCs. These receptors were collected from a woman in her late teens or twenties in good health and CMV-seropositive.

Concerning this clone itself: One end of the junction is discordant with germline, which a read error may explain. The rearrangement uses TRBV15 and TRBJ1-4; D is unresolved. CDR3 size: 16 residues. Germline CDR1 reads LNHNV; CDR2 reads YYDKDF (reference sequence). CDR3 in DNA: TGTGCCACCAGCAGTTACCTGGGAGGGCCTAAAGAAAAACTGTTTTTT. This translates into CATSSYLGGPKEKLFF.

The rearrangement uses TRBV4-1 and TRBJ2-1; possible D gene TRBD2, 5 bases. Germline CDR1 MGHRA, CDR2 YSYEKL. With 2 bases removed from V and 5 bases from J, the gap between germline ends came to 7 bases. CDR3 size: 13 residues. The DNA for the CDR3 is TGCGCCAGCAGCCAACGGGAAAACAATGAGCAGTTCTTC. The encoded protein is CASSQRENNEQFF.

The chain combines TRBV21-1 with TRBJ2-5; the table's D call TRBD1 went unverified against the DNA. TRBV21-1 constitutes a pseudogene. The CDR3 is 15 residues long. CDR3 residues: CASSTGYTFSETQYF. For the CDR3, the DNA is TGTGCCAGCAGTACAGGCTACACTTTCTCTGAGACCCAGTACTTC.

The J gene is TRBJ1-3, the V gene TRBV28; no reliable D call. V dropped 9 bases and J dropped 1 base, with 10 bases sitting between them. CDR1 and CDR2 from the germline V gene are MDHEN and SYDVKM. This CDR3 is built from 13 residues. In DNA form, the CDR3 reads TGTGCCAGTGGGCTGGCGTCTGGAAACACCATATATTTT. As protein: CASGLASGNTIYF.

The chain links TRBV7-9 to TRBJ1-1; a possible D gene is TRBD1 (5 bases). Between the trimmed V and J ends, which lost 5 bases and 1 base, there was a span of 11 bases. CDR3 length equals 14 residues. Germline V lookup: CDR1 SEHNR, CDR2 FQNEAQ (reference sequence). CDR3 bases: TGTGCCAGCAGCCCGGGACTCCCGAACACTGAAGCTTTCTTT. Its translation: CASSPGLPNTEAFF.

The chain combines TRBV30 with TRBJ2-5, with D possibly being TRBD2 (5 bases). Germline CDR1 and CDR2: GTSNPN and SVGIG (reference sequence). The CDR3 spans 16 residues. Trimming removed 3 bases at V and 5 bases at J, with 22 bases between. This CDR3 reads CAWRGSTDWTRETQYF. CDR3 sequence (DNA): TGTGCCTGGAGAGGGTCAACGGACTGGACCCGGGAGACCCAGTACTTC.

CDR3 sequence: CASSPSVLSYEQYF. The CDR3 DNA reads TGCGCCAGCAGCCCCAGTGTCCTTTCCTACGAGCAGTACTTC. The J gene is TRBJ2-7, the V gene TRBV5-1; no clear D gene. This CDR3 is 14 amino acids long. Per germline, CDR1 SGHRS and CDR2 YFSETQ. With 4 bases removed from V and 1 base from J, the gap between germline ends came to 12 bases.

The chain employs TRBV7-9 and TRBJ2-1; D might be TRBD1 (5 bases). The germline V gene has CDR1 SEHNR and CDR2 FQNEAQ (reference sequence). V lost 3 bases to trimming and J lost 11 bases, with 17 bases between them. There are 14 residues in the CDR3. CDR3 loop: CASSFPGVTGQQFF. The CDR3 region has the DNA TGTGCCAGCAGCTTCCCTGGGGTCACAGGCCAGCAGTTCTTC.

The chain carries TRBV19 and TRBJ1-1; tentatively, D is TRBD1 (6 bases). The CDR3 is made up of 15 amino acids. Germline lookup yields CDR1 LNHDA and CDR2 SQIVND (reference sequence). V was shortened by 5 bases and J by 1 base, with 14 bases between the two germline ends. The CDR3 nucleotides read TGTGCCAGTAGTCTCGGACAGAGAAAGAACACTGAAGCTTTCTTT. Protein sequence: CASSLGQRKNTEAFF. Variable domain in full (rest from reference TRBV19 and TRBJ1-1): DGGITQSPKYLFRKEGQNVTLSCEQNLNHDAMYWYRQDPGQGLRLIYYSQIVNDFQKGDIAEGYSVSREKKESFPLTVTSAQKNPTAFYLCASSLGQRKNTEAFFGQGTRLTVV.

CDR3 DNA sequence: TGTGCCAGCTCACCGAAGGCAGGCCCTGGAAACACCATATATTTT. Translation gives CASSPKAGPGNTIYF. This rearrangement joins TRBV18 to TRBJ1-3; unclear D gene. Deletions cut 3 bases from V and 2 bases from J, with 11 bases between. The CDR3 length is 15 residues. Looked up from germline, CDR1 is KGHSH and CDR2 is LQKENI.

The chain employs TRBV5-6 and TRBJ2-7, with 8 bases matching TRBD1. The CDR3 has 15 amino acids. Germline V lookup: CDR1 SGHDT, CDR2 YYEEEE. The J segment lost 0 bases and the V segment lost 1 base, leaving 3 bases of the junction unmatched. The CDR3 region has the DNA TGTGCCAGCAGCTTGCGGGACAGGTTCTCCTACGAGCAGTACTTC. Its translation is CASSLRDRFSYEQYF. Combining the CDR3 with reference TRBV5-6 and TRBJ2-7 gives the whole variable domain DAGVTQSPTHLIKTRGQQVTLRCSPKSGHDTVSWYQQALGQGPQFIFQYYEEEERQRGNFPDRFSGHQFPNYSSELNVNALLLGDSALYLCASSLRDRFSYEQYFGPGTRLTVT.

The rearrangement uses TRBV6-1 and TRBJ2-5; no reliable D call. The CDR3 totals 14 residues. V was trimmed by 2 bases and J by 1 base, leaving 8 bases between them. Per the germline V gene, CDR1 is MNHNS and CDR2 is SASEGT. The CDR3 is CASSESPGQETQYF. As DNA, the CDR3 is TGTGCCAGCAGTGAATCCCCAGGCCAAGAGACCCAGTACTTC.

The chain joins TRBV5-8 to TRBJ1-4; 7 bases are a match to TRBD1. The CDR3 is 16 amino acids. V dropped 0 bases and J dropped 3; count of bases not matched to a gene: 5. Germline CDR1 SGHTS, CDR2 YDEGEE. For the CDR3, the DNA is TGTGCCAGCAGCTTGGGGAACAGGGGAGCTAATGAAAAACTGTTTTTT. Amino acid sequence: CASSLGNRGANEKLFF.

This clone turned up a few times. The chain couples TRBV7-6 to TRBJ1-3, with D uncertain. V was cut by 1 base and J by 0 bases, with 13 bases left in between. Germline loops: CDR1 SGHVS, CDR2 FNYEAQ. This CDR3 has 17 residues. Here the CDR3 DNA reads TGTGCCAGCAGCTTAGTAGGAAACACTAACTCTGGAAACACCATATATTTT. Protein product: CASSLVGNTNSGNTIYF.

This sequence joins TRBV7-9 and TRBJ2-7; TRBD2 aligns across 8 bases. V lost 6 bases to trimming and J lost 0 bases; unmatched junction nucleotides: 4. The CDR3 totals 14 residues. Looked up from germline, CDR1 is SEHNR and CDR2 is FQNEAQ (reference sequence). The CDR3 here is CASRYSGTSYEQYF. The CDR3 nucleotides read TGTGCCAGCAGATATAGCGGGACCTCCTACGAGCAGTACTTC.

The chain is built from TRBV7-9 and TRBJ2-3; D perhaps matches TRBD2 (6 bases). CDR3 size: 15 residues. CDR1 and CDR2 (germline): SEHNR, FQNEAQ (reference sequence). The V end was cut by 4 bases, the J end by 4 bases, with 15 bases between. Written as DNA, the CDR3 is TGTGCCAGCAGCTCCCTAGGCGGGGTGCCAGATACGCAGTATTTT. Amino acid sequence: CASSSLGGVPDTQYF.

The chain couples TRBV19 to TRBJ2-3; TRBD2 aligns across 15 bases. Trimming cost V 4 bases and J 2 bases; bases outside gene matches: 1. This CDR3 has 16 residues. The V gene's germline CDR1 is LNHDA and CDR2 SQIVND (reference sequence). CDR3 in DNA: TGTGCCAGTAGTAGGACTAGCGGGGGGGTCACAGATACGCAGTATTTT. Residues: CASSRTSGGVTDTQYF.

The chain uses TRBV13 and TRBJ2-5; 9 bases fit TRBD1. Per the germline V gene, CDR1 is PRHDT and CDR2 is FYEKMQ (reference sequence). V shed 1 base, J shed 4 bases, and the junction held 7 bases outside the gene matches. CDR3 length equals 16 residues. DNA of the CDR3: TGTGCCAGCAGCTTAGTTGACAGGGGGAGACGAGAGACCCAGTACTTC. It translates to CASSLVDRGRRETQYF.

The chain is built from TRBV2 and TRBJ2-7; 10 positions agree with TRBD1. This CDR3 region has 16 residues. Germline CDR1 reads SNHLY; CDR2 reads FYNNEI. Trimming at V came to 7 bases and at J to 2 bases, leaving 11 bases not matched to a gene. Here the CDR3 DNA reads TGTGCCAGCAATATCATGACGGACAGGGGGACCTACGAGCAGTACTTC. Residues: CASNIMTDRGTYEQYF.

The chain couples TRBV19 to TRBJ1-2; TRBD1 agrees at 7 bases. Unmatched junction bases numbered 0, after V lost 1 base and J lost 4 bases. The CDR3 consists of 13 residues. Per the germline V gene, CDR1 is LNHDA and CDR2 is SQIVND (reference sequence). CDR3 sequence (DNA): TGTGCCAGTAGTATAGGACAGGGCTATGGCTACACCTTC. This gives the protein CASSIGQGYGYTF.

In this sample, this clone turned up once. The V and J genes are TRBV7-9 and TRBJ2-5; 13 bases agree with TRBD2. The length of the CDR3 is 17 residues. Germline CDR1 is SEHNR and CDR2 is FQNEAQ (reference sequence). Trimming took 0 bases from V and 5 from J; bases not matched to a gene: 6. CDR3 sequence: CASSLATSGGIEETQYF. The CDR3 nucleotides are TGTGCCAGCAGCTTAGCGACTAGCGGGGGGATTGAGGAGACCCAGTACTTC.

The V gene is TRBV29-1, the J gene TRBJ2-2, with 8 bases matching TRBD1. The CDR3 is 14 residues long. CDR1 is SQVTM, CDR2 ANQGSEA, per germline. Trimming at V came to 5 bases and at J to 6 bases, leaving 8 bases not matched to a gene. The CDR3 region has the DNA TGCAGCGTTAATACAGGGGGATCGGCCGGGGAGCTGTTTTTT. It specifies CSVNTGGSAGELFF.

This chain joins TRBV27 and TRBJ2-7; TRBD1 agrees at 7 bases. V lost 3 bases, J lost 2 bases, and 4 bases stayed unmatched. CDR1 and CDR2 from the germline V gene are MNHEY and SMNVEV (reference sequence). The CDR3 length is 14 residues. The CDR3 DNA sequence: TGTGCCAGCAGTTTCGACAGGGACGCCTACGAGCAGTACTTC. It specifies CASSFDRDAYEQYF.

The gene calls are TRBV19 and TRBJ2-7; TRBD1 aligns across 12 bases. V lost 3 bases, J lost 5 bases, and 2 bases stayed unmatched. Germline values: CDR1 LNHDA, CDR2 SQIVND (reference sequence). The CDR3 has 14 amino acids. The CDR3 nucleotides are TGTGCCAGTAGTATTGGGACAGGGGGCGACGAGCAGTACTTC. It specifies CASSIGTGGDEQYF.

V is TRBV11-2 and J is TRBJ2-3, with 9 nucleotides matching TRBD2. Germline-derived CDR1 and CDR2 are SGHAT and FQNNGV. This CDR3 comprises 17 residues. V lost 5 bases to trimming and J lost 0 bases; unmatched junction nucleotides: 9. The CDR3 DNA reads as TGTGCCAGCAGCCTAAGGGATAGCGGGGGTAGCACAGATACGCAGTATTTT. The encoded protein is CASSLRDSGGSTDTQYF. The full variable domain, rest sourced from reference TRBV11-2 and TRBJ2-3, is EAGVAQSPRYKIIEKRQSVAFWCNPISGHATLYWYQQILGQGPKLLIQFQNNGVVDDSQLPKDRFSAERLKGVDSTLKIQPAKLEDSAVYLCASSLRDSGGSTDTQYFGPGTRLTVL.

The V and J genes are TRBV6-5 and TRBJ2-1, with D possibly matching TRBD1 (6 bases). The CDR3 contains 13 residues. V lost 5 bases, J lost 13 bases, and 18 bases lay in between. Germline V gene data show CDR1 as MNHEY and CDR2 as SVGAGI. The CDR3 bases are TGTGCCAGCAGTATGGACAGAACGTTCGGTCAGTTCTTC. This codes for CASSMDRTFGQFF.

CDR3 coding DNA: TGTGCCTGGAGTTTAAACAGGGGGCGTAATCAGCCCCAGCATTTT. This gives the protein CAWSLNRGRNQPQHF. This chain links TRBV30 with TRBJ1-5, with 9 bases fitting TRBD1. Germline CDR1 is GTSNPN and CDR2 is SVGIG (reference sequence). This CDR3 contains 15 residues. With V trimmed by 2 bases and J by 4 bases, 6 bases remained unmatched.

The rearrangement joins TRBV29-1 to TRBJ2-7; TRBD1 aligns across 7 bases. The V gene's germline CDR1 is SQVTM and CDR2 ANQGSEA. V lost 7 bases and J lost 7; bases outside the gene matches: 10. This CDR3 has 12 amino acids. The CDR3 protein is CSARDSPLEQYF. Here the CDR3 DNA reads TGCAGCGCCCGGGACAGCCCCTTGGAGCAGTACTTC.

The chain joins TRBV2 to TRBJ1-4; tentatively, D is TRBD1 (6 bases). The CDR3 consists of 15 residues. The V gene's germline CDR1 is SNHLY and CDR2 FYNNEI. The V end lost 5 bases, the J end lost 5 bases, and 15 bases lay between the germline ends. CDR3 bases: TGTGCCAGCAGTCCCCGGGGGGCGGTGAATGAAAAACTGTTTTTT. It is translated as CASSPRGAVNEKLFF. The variable domain in full, with the rest retrieved from reference TRBV2 and TRBJ1-4, is EPEVTQTPSHQVTQMGQEVILRCVPISNHLYFYWYRQILGQKVEFLVSFYNNEISEKSEIFDDQFSVERPDGSNFTLKIRSTKLEDSAMYFCASSPRGAVNEKLFFGSGTQLSVL.

The chain links TRBV27 to TRBJ1-2, with TRBD1 as a possible D gene (6 bases). The germline gives CDR1 MNHEY, CDR2 SMNVEV (reference sequence). This CDR3 is built from 15 residues. V was shortened by 4 bases and J by 4 bases, with 16 bases between the two germline ends. CDR3 protein: CASSYRAPLGYGYTF. DNA of the CDR3: TGTGCCAGCAGTTACAGGGCCCCTCTCGGCTATGGCTACACCTTC.